This T cell receptor (beta chain) was retrieved from a study of CD8 T cells in ankylosing spondylitis. In TCRdb, the 5' RACE reads were re-called with MiXCR into one record per CDR3 protein. The table includes approximately 210,000 distinct CDR3 sequences, roughly 13% detected once. Study-level points and caveats: CD8+ cells made up the disease-linked clones, which were relatively rare in peripheral blood.

The sample holds a few counts of this clonotype. Its specificity is unknown. The trim removed 5 bases at V and 6 bases at J, leaving 7 bases unmatched. Germline CDR1 and CDR2: DFQATT and SNEGSKA (reference sequence). The CDR3 has 14 residues. This clonotype originated in a male donor with ankylosing spondylitis or in good health (not recorded which). The V gene is TRBV20-1, the J gene TRBJ2-7; the match to TRBD2 covers 13 bases. The sequenced sample was blood, either unsorted or a sorted T cell fraction (not recorded which). CDR3 loop: CSAATSGGLSEQYF. Written as DNA, the CDR3 is TGCAGTGCTGCGACTAGCGGGGGGTTGAGCGAGCAGTACTTC.